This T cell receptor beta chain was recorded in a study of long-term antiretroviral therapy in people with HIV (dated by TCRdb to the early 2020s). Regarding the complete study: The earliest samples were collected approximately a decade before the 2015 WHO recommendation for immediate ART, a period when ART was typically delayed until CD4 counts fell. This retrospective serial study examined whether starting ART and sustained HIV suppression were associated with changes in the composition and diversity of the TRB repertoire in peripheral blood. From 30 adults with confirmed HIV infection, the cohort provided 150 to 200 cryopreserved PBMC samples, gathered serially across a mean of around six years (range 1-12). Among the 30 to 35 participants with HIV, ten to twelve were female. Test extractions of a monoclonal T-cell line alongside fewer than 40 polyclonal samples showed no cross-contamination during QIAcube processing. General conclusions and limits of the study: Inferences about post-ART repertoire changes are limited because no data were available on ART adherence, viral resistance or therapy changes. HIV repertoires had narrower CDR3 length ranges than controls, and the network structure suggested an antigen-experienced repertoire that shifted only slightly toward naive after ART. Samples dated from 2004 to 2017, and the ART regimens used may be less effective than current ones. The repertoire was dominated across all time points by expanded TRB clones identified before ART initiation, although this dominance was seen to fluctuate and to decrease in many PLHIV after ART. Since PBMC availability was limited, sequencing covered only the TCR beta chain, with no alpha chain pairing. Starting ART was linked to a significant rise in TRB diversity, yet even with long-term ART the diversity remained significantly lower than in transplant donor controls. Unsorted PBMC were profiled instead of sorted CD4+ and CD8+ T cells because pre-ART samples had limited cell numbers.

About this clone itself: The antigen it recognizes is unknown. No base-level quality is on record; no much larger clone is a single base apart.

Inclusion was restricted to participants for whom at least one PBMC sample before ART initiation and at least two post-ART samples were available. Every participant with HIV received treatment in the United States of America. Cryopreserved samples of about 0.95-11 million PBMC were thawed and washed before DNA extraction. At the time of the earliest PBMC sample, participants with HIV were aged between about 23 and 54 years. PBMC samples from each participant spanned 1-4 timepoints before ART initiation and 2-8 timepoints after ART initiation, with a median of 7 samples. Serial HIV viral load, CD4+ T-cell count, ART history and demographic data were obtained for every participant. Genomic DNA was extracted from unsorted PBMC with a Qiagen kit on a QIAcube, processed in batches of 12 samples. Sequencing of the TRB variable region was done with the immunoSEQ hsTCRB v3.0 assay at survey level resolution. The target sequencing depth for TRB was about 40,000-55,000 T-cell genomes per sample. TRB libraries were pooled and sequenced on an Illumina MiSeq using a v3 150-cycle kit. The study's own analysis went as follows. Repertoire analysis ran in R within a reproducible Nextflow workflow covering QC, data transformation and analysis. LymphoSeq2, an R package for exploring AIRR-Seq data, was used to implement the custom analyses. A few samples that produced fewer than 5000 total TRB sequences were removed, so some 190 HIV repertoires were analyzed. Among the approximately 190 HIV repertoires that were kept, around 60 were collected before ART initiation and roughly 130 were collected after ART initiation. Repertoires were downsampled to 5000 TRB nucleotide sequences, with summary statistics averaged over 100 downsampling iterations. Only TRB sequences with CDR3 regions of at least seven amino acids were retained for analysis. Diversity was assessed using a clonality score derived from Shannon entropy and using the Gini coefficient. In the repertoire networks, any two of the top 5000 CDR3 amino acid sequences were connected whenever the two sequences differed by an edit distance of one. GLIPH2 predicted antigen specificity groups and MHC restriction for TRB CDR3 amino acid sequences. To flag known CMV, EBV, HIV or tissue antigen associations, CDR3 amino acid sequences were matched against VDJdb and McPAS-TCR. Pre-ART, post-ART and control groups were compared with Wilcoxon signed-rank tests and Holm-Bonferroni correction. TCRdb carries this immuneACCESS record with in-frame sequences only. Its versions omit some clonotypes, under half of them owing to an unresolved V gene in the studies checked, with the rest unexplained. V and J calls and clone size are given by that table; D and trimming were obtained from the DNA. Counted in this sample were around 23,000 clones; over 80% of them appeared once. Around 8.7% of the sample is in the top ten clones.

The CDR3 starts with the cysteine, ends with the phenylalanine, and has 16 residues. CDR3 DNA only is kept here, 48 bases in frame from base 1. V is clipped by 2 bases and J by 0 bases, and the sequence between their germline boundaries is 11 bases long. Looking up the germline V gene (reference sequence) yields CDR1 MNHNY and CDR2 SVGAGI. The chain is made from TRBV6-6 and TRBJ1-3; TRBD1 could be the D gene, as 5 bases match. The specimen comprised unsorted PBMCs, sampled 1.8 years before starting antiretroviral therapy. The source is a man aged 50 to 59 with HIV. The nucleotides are TGTGCCAGCAGTTACGACGGACAATACTCTGGAAACACCATATATTTT. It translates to CASSYDGQYSGNTIYF.